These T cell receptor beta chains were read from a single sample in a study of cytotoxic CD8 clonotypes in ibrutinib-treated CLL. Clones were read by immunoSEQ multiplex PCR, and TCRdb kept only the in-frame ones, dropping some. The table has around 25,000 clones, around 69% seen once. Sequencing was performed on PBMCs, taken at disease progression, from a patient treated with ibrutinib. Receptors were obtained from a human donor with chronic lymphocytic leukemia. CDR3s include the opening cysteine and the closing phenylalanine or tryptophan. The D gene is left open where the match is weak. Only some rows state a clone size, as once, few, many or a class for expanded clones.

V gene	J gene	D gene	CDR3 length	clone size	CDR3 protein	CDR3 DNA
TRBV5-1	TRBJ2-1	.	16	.	CASTLTGHLSYNEQFF	TGCGCCAGCACCCTCACCGGACACCTTTCCTACAATGAGCAGTTCTTC
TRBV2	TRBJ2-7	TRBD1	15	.	CASSLFDRDRGEQYF	TGTGCCAGCAGTTTATTCGACAGGGACCGGGGTGAGCAGTACTTC
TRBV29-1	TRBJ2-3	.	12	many	CSVRVQTDTQYF	TGCAGCGTCAGGGTCCAGACAGATACGCAGTATTTT
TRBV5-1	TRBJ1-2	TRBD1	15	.	CASSSSGQGPLSYTF	TGCGCCAGCAGCAGCTCGGGACAGGGGCCGCTAAGCTACACCTTC
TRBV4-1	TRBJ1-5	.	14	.	CASSQRGRDQPQHF	TGCGCCAGCAGCCAACGAGGGAGGGATCAGCCCCAGCATTTT
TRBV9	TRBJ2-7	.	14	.	CASSVGGISYEQYF	TGTGCCAGCAGCGTAGGAGGGATCTCCTACGAGCAGTACTTC
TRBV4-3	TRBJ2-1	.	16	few	CASSQDSGGYYNEQFF	TGCGCCAGCAGCCAAGATTCTGGGGGCTACTACAATGAGCAGTTCTTC
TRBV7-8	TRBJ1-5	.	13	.	CASSLTEYQPQHF	TGTGCCAGCAGCTTAACAGAGTATCAGCCCCAGCATTTT
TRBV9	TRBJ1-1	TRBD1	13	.	CASSGAGTGAAFF	TGTGCCAGCAGCGGTGCCGGGACAGGGGCGGCTTTCTTT
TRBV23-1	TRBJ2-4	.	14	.	CASSQCWAKNIQYF	TGCGCCAGCAGTCAATGCTGGGCCAAAAACATTCAGTACTTC
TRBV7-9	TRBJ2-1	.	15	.	CASSLLGSSYNEQFF	TGTGCCAGCAGCTTACTCGGGAGCTCCTACAATGAGCAGTTCTTC
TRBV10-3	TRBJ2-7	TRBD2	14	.	CAIRGTSGAYEQYF	TGTGCCATCAGAGGGACTAGCGGTGCCTACGAGCAGTACTTC
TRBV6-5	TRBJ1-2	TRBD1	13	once	CASFRDRVSGYTF	TGTGCCAGTTTCCGGGACAGGGTTTCTGGCTACACCTTC
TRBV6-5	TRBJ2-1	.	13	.	CASTSWVHNEQFF	TGTGCCAGCACCTCTTGGGTCCACAATGAGCAGTTCTTC